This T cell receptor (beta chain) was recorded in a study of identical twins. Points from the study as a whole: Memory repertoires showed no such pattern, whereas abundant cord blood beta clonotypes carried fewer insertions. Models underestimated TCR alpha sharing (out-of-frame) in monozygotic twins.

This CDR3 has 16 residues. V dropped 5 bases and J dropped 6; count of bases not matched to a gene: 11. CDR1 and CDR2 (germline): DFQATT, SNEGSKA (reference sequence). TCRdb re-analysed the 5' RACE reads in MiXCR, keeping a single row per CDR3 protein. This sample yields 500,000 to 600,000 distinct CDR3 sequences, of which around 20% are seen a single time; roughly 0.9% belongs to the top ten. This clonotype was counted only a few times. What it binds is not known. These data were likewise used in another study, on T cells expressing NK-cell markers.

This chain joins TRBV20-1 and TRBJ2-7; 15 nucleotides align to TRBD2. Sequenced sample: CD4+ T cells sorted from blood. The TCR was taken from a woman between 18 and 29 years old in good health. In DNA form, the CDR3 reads TGCAGTGCTGGGAGGACTAGCGGGGGGGAATCAATCGAGCAGTACTTC. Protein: CSAGRTSGGESIEQYF.